This note documents a single T cell receptor (beta chain) sequence. This table comes from immunoSEQ multiplex PCR, and its TCRdb copy is limited to in-frame clones, with some not included. The sample holds around 84,000 clones; around 87% are singletons and the top ten take about 7.8%. Trimming cost V 0 bases and J 3 bases, with 12 bases left between them. The germline gives CDR1 SGHKS, CDR2 YYEKEE (reference sequence). This CDR3 spans 15 amino acids. This sample was taken from a study of blood T cell repertoires in COVID-19. This chain joins TRBV5-5 and TRBJ2-5; maybe TRBD1 (6 bases). The sequenced sample was peripheral blood. The sequence was collected from a man older than 75 with active or convalescent COVID-19. The CDR3 region is CASSLAPGVEETQYF. The CDR3 bases are TGTGCCAGCAGCTTGGCCCCAGGGGTCGAAGAGACCCAGTACTTC.